A single sample is the source of the 13 T cell receptor beta chains below, sequenced in a study of post-analysis software for immune sequencing data. Overall study findings and caveats: Patients used several TRBV segments, including TRBV5-6, TRBV5-1 and TRBV20-1, more often than controls.

Libraries were made from TCR beta cDNA, and they carried unique molecular identifiers. TCRdb re-derived calls from the PCR reads in MiXCR, one entry per CDR3 protein. The sample has 180,000 or so distinct CDR3 sequences; over 25% are singletons. These receptors have no known antigen. Specimen: blood. These receptors came from a girl under 18 with multiple sclerosis.

This clonotype has a count of ten or more. The V gene is TRBV28, the J gene TRBJ1-2; 8 bases map to TRBD1. CDR3 length: 14 amino acids. Trimming cost V 5 bases and J 2 bases; bases outside gene matches: 4. The V gene's germline CDR1 is MDHEN and CDR2 SYDVKM. The CDR3 is CASSPDRVNYGYTF. Here the CDR3 DNA reads TGTGCCAGCAGTCCGGACAGGGTGAACTATGGCTACACCTTC.

This clonotype was counted ten times or more. The J gene is TRBJ2-4, the V gene TRBV7-9; the match to TRBD1 covers 7 bases. J lost 8 bases, V lost 1 base, and 2 bases had no gene match. This CDR3 comprises 13 residues. The germline V gene encodes CDR1 SEHNR and CDR2 FQNEAQ (reference sequence). DNA for the CDR3: TGTGCCAGCAGCTTAGAGACAGGGTACATTCAGTACTTC. It yields the protein CASSLETGYIQYF.

The chain joins TRBV5-1 to TRBJ1-1, with D perhaps matching TRBD1 (6 bases). From germline, CDR1 is SGHRS and CDR2 YFSETQ. The CDR3 loop spans 17 amino acids. The ends were cut back, 4 bases at V and 4 bases at J, with 23 bases in the middle. This CDR3 reads CASSPGGTGTSGTEAFF. The CDR3 nucleotides are TGCGCCAGCAGCCCGGGAGGGACGGGGACATCGGGCACTGAAGCTTTCTTT.

The genes are TRBV7-9 and TRBJ2-7; possible D gene TRBD2, 6 bases. The CDR3 length is 15 residues. Trimming took off 3 bases at V and 6 bases at J, with 18 bases between the two ends. Germline CDR1 reads SEHNR; CDR2 reads FQNEAQ (reference sequence). The CDR3 DNA is TGTGCCAGCAGCTTTAAACACCTGGGAGGAGGCGAGCAGTACTTC. It codes for CASSFKHLGGGEQYF.

Many counts were recorded for this clonotype. V gene TRBV28 combines with J gene TRBJ2-7, with 7 bases matching TRBD1. This CDR3 is 13 amino acids long. The V gene end was trimmed by 6 bases and the J gene end by 6 bases; junction bases not matched to a gene: 8. Germline V lookup: CDR1 MDHEN, CDR2 SYDVKM. The CDR3, as DNA: TGTGCCAGCAGCCCACCGACAGGGCTCGAGCAGTACTTC. Amino acid sequence: CASSPPTGLEQYF.

About this clonotype: Possible read error: a much larger clone is one base away. The chain carries TRBV5-1 and TRBJ2-1; the D gene is possibly TRBD2 (5 bases). Germline V gives CDR1 SGHRS, CDR2 YFSETQ. CDR3 size: 15 residues. CDR3: CASSLPAGQKDEQCF. The CDR3 DNA reads TGCGCCAGCAGCTTGCCGGCGGGCCAGAAAGATGAGCAGTGCTTC. Together with reference TRBV5-1 and TRBJ2-1, the CDR3 gives the full variable domain: KAGVTQTPRYLIKTRGQQVTLSCSPISGHRSVSWYQQTPGQGLQFLFEYFSETQRNKGNFPGRFSGRQFSNSRSEMNVSTLELGDSALYLCASSLPAGQKDEQCFGPGTRLTVL.

This sequence joins TRBV7-9 and TRBJ1-2, with 7 bases fitting TRBD1. Unmatched junction bases numbered 2, after V lost 0 bases and J lost 4 bases. Germline V gene sequence: CDR1 SEHNR, CDR2 FQNEAQ (reference sequence). CDR3 length: 14 amino acids. The CDR3 DNA sequence: TGTGCCAGCAGCTTAGCAGGGGGCTCCTATGGCTACACCTTC. This translates into CASSLAGGSYGYTF.

The rearrangement uses TRBV28 and TRBJ1-1, with D maybe TRBD1 (5 bases). This CDR3 is 12 amino acids long. Trimming took off 7 bases at V and 7 bases at J, with 13 bases between the two ends. Looked up from germline, CDR1 is MDHEN and CDR2 is SYDVKM. The CDR3 region has the DNA TGTGCCAGCAACGAAAGAGGGGATGAAGCTTTCTTT. Translation: CASNERGDEAFF.

This clonotype was recorded at least ten times. The genes are TRBV20-1 and TRBJ1-2; D gene unclear. Trimming cost V 3 bases and J 5 bases, with 10 bases left between them. The CDR3 contains 12 residues. Germline-derived CDR1 and CDR2 are DFQATT and SNEGSKA (reference sequence). The CDR3 loop reads CSARLLGYGYTF. CDR3 bases: TGCAGTGCTAGGTTGCTGGGATATGGCTACACCTTC.

This clonotype was picked up many times. The chain is built from TRBV7-9 and TRBJ2-7; D is undetermined. Deletions cut 5 bases from V and 7 bases from J, with 15 bases between. The CDR3 spans 13 residues. Germline V gene sequence: CDR1 SEHNR, CDR2 FQNEAQ (reference sequence). CDR3 region: CASSLTRELEQYF. The CDR3 coding sequence is TGTGCCAGCAGCCTAACAAGGGAATTAGAGCAGTACTTC.

This chain joins TRBV24-1 and TRBJ1-1; perhaps TRBD1 as D (5 bases). Germline V gives CDR1 KGHDR, CDR2 SFDVKD. The CDR3 length is 13 residues. Trimming cost V 7 bases and J 1 base, with 9 bases left between them. CDR3: CATRTGGNTEAFF. The CDR3 coding sequence is TGTGCCACCAGGACGGGGGGGAACACTGAAGCTTTCTTT.

This clonotype was detected many times. This chain joins TRBV20-1 and TRBJ2-4, with TRBD2 matching over 7 bases. The CDR3 contains 17 residues. The germline V gene encodes CDR1 DFQATT and CDR2 SNEGSKA (reference sequence). V shed 5 bases and J 3 bases; nucleotides not matched to a gene: 16. The CDR3 loop is CSARAQTSDIVKNIQYF. The CDR3 DNA reads TGCAGTGCTCGCGCCCAAACTAGCGACATAGTCAAAAACATTCAGTACTTC.

This clonotype was seen repeatedly, ten times or more. The chain couples TRBV10-3 to TRBJ2-6, with D perhaps matching TRBD2 (6 bases). CDR3 size: 17 residues. Germline CDR1 and CDR2: ENHRY and SYGVKD. V was cut by 0 bases and J by 2 bases, with 11 bases left in between. For the CDR3, the DNA is TGTGCCATCAGTGAGTCGGGAGGACTGGCTGGGGCCAACGTCCTGACTTTC. This encodes CAISESGGLAGANVLTF.